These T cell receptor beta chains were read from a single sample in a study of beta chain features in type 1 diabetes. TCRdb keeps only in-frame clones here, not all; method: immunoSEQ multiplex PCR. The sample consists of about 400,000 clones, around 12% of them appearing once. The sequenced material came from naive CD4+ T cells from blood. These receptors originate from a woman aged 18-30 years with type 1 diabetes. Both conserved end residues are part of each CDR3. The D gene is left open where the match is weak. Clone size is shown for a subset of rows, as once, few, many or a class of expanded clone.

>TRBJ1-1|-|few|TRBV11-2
TGTGCCAGCAGCTCCTACACTGAAGCTTTCTTT
CASSSYTEAFF
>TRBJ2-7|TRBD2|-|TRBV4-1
TGCGCCAGCAGCCAAGATCCACTAGCGGTCGAGCAGTACTTC
CASSQDPLAVEQYF
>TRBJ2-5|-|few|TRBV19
TGTGCCAGTAGTATAAGGGGTAGGGAGACCCAGTACTTC
CASSIRGRETQYF
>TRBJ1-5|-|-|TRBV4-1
TGCGCCAGCAGCCAAGATCCCTATCAGCCCCAGCATTTT
CASSQDPYQPQHF
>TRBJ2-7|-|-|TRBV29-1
TGCAGCGTTCTACAGGCCCTGCAGTACTTC
CSVLQALQYF
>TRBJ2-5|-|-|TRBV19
TGTGCCAGTAGTCCCAGACAGCTACCCTACCAAGAGACCCAGTACTTC
CASSPRQLPYQETQYF
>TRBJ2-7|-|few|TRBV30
TGTGCCTGGGCTATCAGGGGCTTTGACGAGCAGTACTTC
CAWAIRGFDEQYF
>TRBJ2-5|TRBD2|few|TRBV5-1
TGCGCCAGCAGTTCGGGACTAGCGGGACGAGAGACCCAGTACTTC
CASSSGLAGRETQYF
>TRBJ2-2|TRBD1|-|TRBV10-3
TGTGCCATCAGACGGGACAGGAAGATGAACACCGGGGAGCTGTTTTTT
CAIRRDRKMNTGELFF
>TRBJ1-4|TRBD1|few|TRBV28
TGTGCCAGCAGCCACAGGGGTAGTAGTGAAAAACTGTTTTTT
CASSHRGSSEKLFF
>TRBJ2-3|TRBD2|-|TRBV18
TGTGCCAGCTCACAGCTAGCGGGGGGCACAGATACGCAGTATTTT
CASSQLAGGTDTQYF